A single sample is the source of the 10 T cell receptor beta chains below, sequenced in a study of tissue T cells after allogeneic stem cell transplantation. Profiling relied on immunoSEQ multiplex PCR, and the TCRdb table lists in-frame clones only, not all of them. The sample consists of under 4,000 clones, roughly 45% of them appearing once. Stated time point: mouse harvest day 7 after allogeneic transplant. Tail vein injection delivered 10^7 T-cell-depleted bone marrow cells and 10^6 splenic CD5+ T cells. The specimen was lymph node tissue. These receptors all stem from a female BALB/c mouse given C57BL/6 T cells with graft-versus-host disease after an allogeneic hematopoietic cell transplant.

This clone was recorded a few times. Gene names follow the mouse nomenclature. The covered CDR3 bases are TGTGCCAGCAGTAGAAATTCTGGAAATACGCTCTAT. This sequence encodes CASSRNSGNTLY. The CDR3 in its entirety is CASSRNSGNTLYF. The J gene is TRBJ1-3, the V gene TRBV24; no definite D call. The CDR3 is cut off 1 residue early in the read; its end comes from the germline J gene. Trimming removed 5 bases at V and 0 bases at J, with 5 bases between. Germline CDR1 is KGHTA and CDR2 is FRNEEI. There are 13 residues in the CDR3.

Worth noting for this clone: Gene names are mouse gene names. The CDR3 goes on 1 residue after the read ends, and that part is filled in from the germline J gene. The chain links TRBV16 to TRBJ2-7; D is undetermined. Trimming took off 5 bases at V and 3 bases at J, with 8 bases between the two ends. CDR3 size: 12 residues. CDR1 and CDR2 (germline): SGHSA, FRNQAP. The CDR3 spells CASSPQNYEQYF. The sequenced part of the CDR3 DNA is TGTGCAAGCAGCCCACAAAACTATGAACAGTAC.

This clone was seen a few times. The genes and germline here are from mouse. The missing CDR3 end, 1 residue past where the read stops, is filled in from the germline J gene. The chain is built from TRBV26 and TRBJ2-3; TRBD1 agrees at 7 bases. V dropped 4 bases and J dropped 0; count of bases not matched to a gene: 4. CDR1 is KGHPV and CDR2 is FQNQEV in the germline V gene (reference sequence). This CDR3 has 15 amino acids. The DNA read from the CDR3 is TGTGCCAGCAGTCCATACAGGGGTAGTGCAGAAACGCTGTAT. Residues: CASSPYRGSAETLY. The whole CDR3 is CASSPYRGSAETLYF.

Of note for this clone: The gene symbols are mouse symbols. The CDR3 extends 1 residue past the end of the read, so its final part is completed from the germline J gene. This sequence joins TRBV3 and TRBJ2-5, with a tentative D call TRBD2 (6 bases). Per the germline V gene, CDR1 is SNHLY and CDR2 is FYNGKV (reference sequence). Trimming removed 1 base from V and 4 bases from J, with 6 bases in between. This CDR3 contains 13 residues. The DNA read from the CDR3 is TGTGCCAGCAGCTTAGGGGGGGAAGACACCCAGTAC. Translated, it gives CASSLGGEDTQY. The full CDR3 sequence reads CASSLGGEDTQYF.

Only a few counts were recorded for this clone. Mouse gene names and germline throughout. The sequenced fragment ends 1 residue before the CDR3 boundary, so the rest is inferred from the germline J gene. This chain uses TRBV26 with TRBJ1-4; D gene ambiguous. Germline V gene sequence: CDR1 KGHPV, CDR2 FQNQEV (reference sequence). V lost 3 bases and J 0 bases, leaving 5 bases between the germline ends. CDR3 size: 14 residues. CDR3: CASSLIFSNERLFF. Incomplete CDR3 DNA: TGTGCCAGCAGTCTAATATTTTCCAACGAAAGATTATTT.

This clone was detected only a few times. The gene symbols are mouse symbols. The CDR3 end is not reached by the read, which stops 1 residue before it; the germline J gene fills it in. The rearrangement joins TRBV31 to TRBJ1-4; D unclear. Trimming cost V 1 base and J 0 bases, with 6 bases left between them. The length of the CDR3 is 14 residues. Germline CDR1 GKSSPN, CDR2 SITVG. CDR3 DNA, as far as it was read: TGTGCCTGGAGTCGGACTTTTTCCAACGAAAGATTATTT. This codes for CAWSRTFSNERLF. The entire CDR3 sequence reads CAWSRTFSNERLFF.

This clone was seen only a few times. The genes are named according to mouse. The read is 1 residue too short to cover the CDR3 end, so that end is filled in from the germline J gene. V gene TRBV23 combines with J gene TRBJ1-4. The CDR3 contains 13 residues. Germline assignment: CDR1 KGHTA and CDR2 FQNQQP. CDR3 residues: CSSSQAYNERLFF. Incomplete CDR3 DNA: TGCTCCAGCAGTCAAGCATACAACGAAAGATTATTT.

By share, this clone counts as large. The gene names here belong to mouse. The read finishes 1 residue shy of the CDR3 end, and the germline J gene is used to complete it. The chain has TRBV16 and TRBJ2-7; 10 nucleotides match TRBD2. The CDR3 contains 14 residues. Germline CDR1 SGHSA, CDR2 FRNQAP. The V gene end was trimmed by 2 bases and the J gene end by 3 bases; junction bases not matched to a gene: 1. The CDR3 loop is CASSLTGGDYEQYF. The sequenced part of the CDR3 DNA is TGTGCAAGCAGCTTAACTGGGGGGGACTATGAACAGTAC.

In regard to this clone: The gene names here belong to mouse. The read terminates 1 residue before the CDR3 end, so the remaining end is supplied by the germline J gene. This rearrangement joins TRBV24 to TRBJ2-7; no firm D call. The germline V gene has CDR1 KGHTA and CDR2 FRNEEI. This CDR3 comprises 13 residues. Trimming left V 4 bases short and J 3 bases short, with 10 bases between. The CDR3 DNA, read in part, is TGTGCCAGCAGTCCCCGGACCAGCTATGAACAGTAC. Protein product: CASSPRTSYEQY. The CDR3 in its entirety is CASSPRTSYEQYF.

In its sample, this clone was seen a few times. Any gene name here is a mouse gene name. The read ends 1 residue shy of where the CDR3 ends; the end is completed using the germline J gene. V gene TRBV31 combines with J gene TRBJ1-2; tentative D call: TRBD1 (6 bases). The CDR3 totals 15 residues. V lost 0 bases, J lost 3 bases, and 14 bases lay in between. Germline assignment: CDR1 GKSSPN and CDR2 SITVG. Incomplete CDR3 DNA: TGTGCCTGGAGTCTAAGGGGGGCGGGGGACTCCGACTACACC. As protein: CAWSLRGAGDSDYT. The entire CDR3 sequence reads CAWSLRGAGDSDYTF. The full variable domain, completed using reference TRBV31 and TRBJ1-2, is AQTIHQWPVAEIKAVGSPLSLGCTIKGKSSPNLYWYWQATGGTLQQLFYSITVGQVESVVQLNLSASRPKDDQFILSTEKLLLSHSGFYLCAWSLRGAGDSDYTFGSGTRLLVI.